A selection of T cell receptor beta chains follows, all from one sample in a study of sequential checkpoint blockade in melanoma. The protocol was immunoSEQ multiplex PCR, while the TCRdb copy is restricted to in-frame clones and leaves out a portion. The table shows 25,000 to 35,000 clones, with 85% to 90% occurring only once. Sequenced here: CD8+ T cells sorted from blood (inferred from file names), sampled from a patient given nivolumab and ipilimumab in sequence. These receptors came from a human donor with melanoma. The conserved cysteine and the conserved F or W are not part of the CDR3 here. The order of the fields is V gene, clone size, CDR3 protein. A clone size is listed for some rows: how often the clone was seen (once, few, many), or a class if it is expanded.

v_gene: TRBV29-1; abundance: .; CDR3aa: SVDPTGSYEQY
v_gene: TRBV9; abundance: .; CDR3aa: ASSVARDRENTGELF
v_gene: TRBV4-3; abundance: .; CDR3aa: ASSQRLGTGKFGAYNEQF
v_gene: TRBV11-1; abundance: .; CDR3aa: ASSLRLSTDSLTDTQY
v_gene: TRBV7-9; abundance: once; CDR3aa: ASSQGTAEAF
v_gene: TRBV11-1; abundance: .; CDR3aa: ASSLGRPNTGELF
v_gene: TRBV28; abundance: .; CDR3aa: ASSLTSGGGDTQY
v_gene: TRBV7-9; abundance: .; CDR3aa: ASSPGSGSGELF
v_gene: TRBV7-3; abundance: .; CDR3aa: ASREDNYNEQF
v_gene: TRBV27; abundance: once; CDR3aa: ASSLETSATDTQY
v_gene: TRBV27; abundance: .; CDR3aa: ASSQGNGNQPQH
v_gene: TRBV13; abundance: .; CDR3aa: ASSLEEGLNTEAF
v_gene: TRBV9; abundance: .; CDR3aa: ASSVGGNGRETQY
v_gene: TRBV9; abundance: .; CDR3aa: ASSPPGGSTEAF
v_gene: TRBV2; abundance: .; CDR3aa: ASSPFGGSVSNQPQH
v_gene: TRBV27; abundance: .; CDR3aa: ASSRGDHWEQY
v_gene: TRBV9; abundance: .; CDR3aa: ASNEVPRDTQY
v_gene: TRBV7-6; abundance: .; CDR3aa: ASSYGQGALTDTQY
v_gene: TRBV9; abundance: .; CDR3aa: ASSGGGSQPQH
v_gene: TRBV25-1; abundance: once; CDR3aa: ASSERSADSYEQY
v_gene: TRBV21-1; abundance: .; CDR3aa: ASRDRRGEKLF
v_gene: TRBV9; abundance: .; CDR3aa: ASLGGRRADTQY
v_gene: TRBV29-1; abundance: .; CDR3aa: SVVGGKSTGELF
v_gene: TRBV6-1; abundance: .; CDR3aa: ASSERGTGSTDTQY
v_gene: TRBV19; abundance: .; CDR3aa: ASRPTSSPLYEQY
v_gene: TRBV9; abundance: .; CDR3aa: ASSGMPGQPNTGELF
v_gene: TRBV4-2; abundance: .; CDR3aa: ASSQGGQGAGGYT
v_gene: TRBV7-9; abundance: .; CDR3aa: ASSSTASTLAGVYEQY
v_gene: TRBV9; abundance: .; CDR3aa: ASSVLAGGEQF
v_gene: TRBV11-3; abundance: .; CDR3aa: ASSRDSSSYNEQF
v_gene: TRBV9; abundance: .; CDR3aa: ASTPGSSYNSPLH
v_gene: TRBV19; abundance: .; CDR3aa: ASSMGTENTEAF
v_gene: TRBV9; abundance: .; CDR3aa: ASSTESSYNEQF
v_gene: TRBV16; abundance: .; CDR3aa: ASSQSSRVGYT
v_gene: TRBV7-9; abundance: once; CDR3aa: ASSLGASGGSGANVLT
v_gene: TRBV19; abundance: .; CDR3aa: ASSIGGGTEAF
v_gene: TRBV27; abundance: .; CDR3aa: ASSRARDNFDQPQH
v_gene: TRBV19; abundance: .; CDR3aa: ASSIGTGFQETQY
v_gene: TRBV7-9; abundance: .; CDR3aa: ASSFKRESRETQY
v_gene: TRBV13; abundance: .; CDR3aa: ASSSGTKHNEQF
v_gene: TRBV23-1; abundance: .; CDR3aa: ASSQASDTQY
v_gene: TRBV11-2; abundance: .; CDR3aa: ASSLDTVQPQH
v_gene: TRBV15; abundance: .; CDR3aa: ATSRAYGQGRRNEQF
v_gene: TRBV10-3; abundance: .; CDR3aa: AIRDILQETQY
v_gene: TRBV27; abundance: .; CDR3aa: ASSTQGMGYGYT
v_gene: TRBV7-2; abundance: .; CDR3aa: ASSPLVGATGETQY
v_gene: TRBV9; abundance: .; CDR3aa: ASSYASGTQY
v_gene: TRBV19; abundance: .; CDR3aa: ASSLGGGAAETQY
v_gene: TRBV10-3; abundance: .; CDR3aa: AASSGTEVEQY
v_gene: TRBV6-5; abundance: .; CDR3aa: ASRRTSGGQETQY
v_gene: TRBV9; abundance: .; CDR3aa: ASSGYRVPGELF
v_gene: TRBV5-6; abundance: once; CDR3aa: ASSLKAGTGSSPLH
v_gene: TRBV28; abundance: once; CDR3aa: ASSGTGGDYPINTEAF
v_gene: TRBV5-6; abundance: .; CDR3aa: ASSGGLSFAGYT